Sequencing of this T cell receptor beta chain was carried out in a study of long-term antiretroviral therapy in people with HIV. General study results and limits: Clonal expansions arising prior to ART prevailed in the repertoire at every time point. Nothing was known about ART adherence, viral resistance or changes in therapy.

Researchers ran immunoSEQ v3.0 at survey level. TCRdb keeps only in-frame clones here, not all; method: immunoSEQ multiplex PCR. Among more than 25,000 clones, 95% to 98% were seen once, and the ten largest hold 1.9%. On this clone itself: Its antigen is undetermined.

Germline V CDR1 and CDR2: SQVTM, ANQGSEA. This CDR3 spans 13 amino acids. Trimming pared 4 bases from V and 8 bases from J, leaving 17 bases between. This rearrangement joins TRBV29-1 to TRBJ1-2; TRBD1 might be the D (5 bases). The material was unsorted PBMCs, obtained 7.6 years after starting antiretroviral therapy. The clonotype comes from a man younger than 40 with HIV. The CDR3 nucleotides read TGCAGCGTTGTTCTAGGGACCGCGGTCGGCTACACCTTC. Its translation is CSVVLGTAVGYTF.